This TCR beta chain is from a study of technical replicates of blood from a handful of donors. The CDR3 runs 15 residues. From germline, CDR1 is SNHLY and CDR2 FYNNEI. Comment on this clone: At one boundary the junction diverges from the germline segment, which might be a read error.

Only in-frame clones appear in the TCRdb table, and some are missing; sequencing was by immunoSEQ multiplex PCR. This table has roughly 50,000 clones, over 90% appearing once. Source material: PBMCs. The chain carries TRBV2 and TRBJ1-5; D gene uncertain. This clonotype was sampled from a human donor in good health. Some clones in this sample may be carry-over from other donors' samples. This chain's CDR3 is CASREGRSGNQPQHF. Here the CDR3 DNA reads TGTGCCAGCAGAGAAGGGAGGAGCGGCAATCAGCCCCAGCATTTT.